A single sample is the source of the 32 T cell receptor beta chains below, sequenced in a study of CD8+ T cells in alopecia areata. Extracted RNA was reverse transcribed, and the resulting cDNA served as sequencing template. The table came from immunoSEQ multiplex PCR; TCRdb's copy has only in-frame clones and leaves some out. The table has 250,000 or so clones, roughly two thirds seen once; the top ten hold around 1.2%. The sample in question was CD4+ T cells sorted from blood, obtained at week 0. Source of these receptors: a human donor with alopecia areata.

V and J are TRBV6-6 and TRBJ2-5; no reliable D call. CDR1 MNHNY and CDR2 SVGAGI come from the germline V gene (reference sequence). The CDR3 is 11 residues long. Trimming pared 1 base from V and 6 bases from J, leaving 3 bases between. CDR3 nucleotides: TGTGCCAGCAGTTACTTGCAGACCCAGTACTTC. Its translation: CASSYLQTQYF.

This chain connects TRBV29-1 to TRBJ2-1; D not resolved. Per germline, CDR1 SQVTM and CDR2 ANQGSEA. V shed 3 bases and J shed 6 bases, with 12 bases lying between them. The CDR3 loop spans 13 amino acids. CDR3 amino acids: CSVEIGPRNEQFF. CDR3 nucleotides: TGCAGCGTTGAGATAGGGCCGCGCAATGAGCAGTTCTTC.

The V and J genes are TRBV29-1 and TRBJ2-3; tentatively, D is TRBD1 or TRBD2 (5 bases each). CDR3 length equals 12 residues. Germline values: CDR1 SQVTM, CDR2 ANQGSEA. Trimming took 3 bases from V and 5 from J, leaving 9 bases between them. The CDR3 DNA reads as TGCAGCGTTGATGGGACGCAAGATACGCAGTATTTT. As protein: CSVDGTQDTQYF.

This clone was counted only a few times. The chain combines TRBV29-1 with TRBJ1-1; D is uncertain. V was clipped by 7 bases and J by 0 bases, with 15 bases between them. Germline V lookup: CDR1 SQVTM, CDR2 ANQGSEA. The length of the CDR3 is 14 residues. The CDR3 DNA is TGCAGCGCCCATCCCGCGGGGATGAACACTGAAGCTTTCTTT. It translates to CSAHPAGMNTEAFF.

The rearrangement joins TRBV5-1 to TRBJ2-7, with D possibly TRBD1 on 5 matching bases. This CDR3 spans 14 amino acids. Per the germline V gene, CDR1 is SGHRS and CDR2 is YFSETQ. Trimming shortened V by 5 bases and J by 4 bases, and 16 bases separated the two germline ends. The CDR3 DNA follows: TGCGCCAGCAGTTTGACAGCGAGCCGATACGAGCAGTACTTC. Translating it yields CASSLTASRYEQYF.

The rearrangement joins TRBV11-2 to TRBJ2-1, with a tentative D call TRBD1 (5 bases). With 5 bases removed from V and 5 bases from J, the gap between germline ends came to 10 bases. There are 13 residues in the CDR3. Germline V gene sequence: CDR1 SGHAT, CDR2 FQNNGV. The CDR3 DNA sequence: TGTGCCAGCAGCGAAGGGGCACACAATGAGCAGTTCTTC. It encodes CASSEGAHNEQFF.

Points on this clone: One end of the junction varies from germline; a read error may be responsible. The V call is TRBV30, the J call TRBJ2-7; no clear D gene. The CDR3 runs to 14 residues. The V gene's germline CDR1 is GTSNPN and CDR2 SVGIG (reference sequence). CDR3: CAWIEKRPPYEQHF. In nucleotides, the CDR3 is TGTGCCTGGATCGAAAAGCGACCTCCTTACGAGCAGCACTTC.

The chain joins TRBV6-6 to TRBJ1-4; no clear D gene. Germline lookup yields CDR1 MNHNY and CDR2 SVGAGI (reference sequence). Trimming left V 5 bases short and J 6 bases short, with 13 bases between. This CDR3 has 14 amino acids. CDR3 sequence (DNA): TGTGCCAGCAGTCCCTGGAGCTTTGATGAAAAACTGTTTTTT. This codes for CASSPWSFDEKLFF.

CDR3 bases: TGTGCCAGCAGCTTAGGGACAGGGTTGAGGGGCTACACCTTC. This translates into CASSLGTGLRGYTF. The V gene is TRBV5-6, the J gene TRBJ1-2; the match to TRBD1 covers 9 bases. The CDR3 loop spans 14 amino acids. V trimming: 2 bases; J trimming: 8 bases; junction bases outside the gene matches: 7. Germline CDR1 reads SGHDT; CDR2 reads YYEEEE.

The chain couples TRBV19 to TRBJ1-1; tentatively, D is TRBD1 (6 bases). The germline CDR1 and CDR2 sequences are LNHDA and SQIVND (reference sequence). The CDR3 runs to 14 residues. Trimming removed 6 bases at V and 4 bases at J, with 15 bases between. The CDR3 nucleotides read TGTGCCAGTAGCACACAGGGCGTAGGCACTGAAGCTTTCTTT. Its translation: CASSTQGVGTEAFF.

V and J are TRBV18 and TRBJ2-7; D is tentatively TRBD1 or TRBD2 (5 bases each). The germline V gene has CDR1 KGHSH and CDR2 LQKENI. V dropped 4 bases and J dropped 6 bases, with 10 bases sitting between them. CDR3 length equals 12 residues. The CDR3 region has the DNA TGTGCCAGCTCACGCCGGGACGCCGAGCAGTACTTC. It specifies CASSRRDAEQYF.

This clone was seen a single time. The chain recombines TRBV14 with TRBJ2-1, with 8 positions matching TRBD1. V gave up 5 bases and J gave up 9 bases; unmatched junction bases: 9. CDR1 is SGHDN, CDR2 FVKESK, per germline. This CDR3 has 14 residues. CDR3 in DNA: TGTGCCAGCAGCGCCACACAGGGGGTAGGTGAGCAGTTCTTC. This translates into CASSATQGVGEQFF.

The chain links TRBV30 to TRBJ1-4; D not resolved. Deletions cut 3 bases from V and 3 bases from J, with 8 bases between. The CDR3 sequence is 13 residues long. CDR1 is GTSNPN and CDR2 is SVGIG in the germline V gene (reference sequence). CDR3 sequence: CAWSWAANEKLFF. The CDR3 DNA reads TGTGCCTGGAGCTGGGCGGCTAATGAAAAACTGTTTTTT.

With regard to this clone: This sample includes further DNA sequences coding for the same CDR3. The rearrangement uses TRBV5-1 and TRBJ2-3; unclear D gene. The germline CDR1 and CDR2 sequences are SGHRS and YFSETQ. Trimming stripped 0 bases from V and 4 bases from J, with 3 bases between. This CDR3 comprises 12 residues. CDR3 coding DNA: TGCGCCAGCAGCTTGGAGGCAGATACGCAGTATTTT. It translates to CASSLEADTQYF.

This clone turned up a few times. CDR3 sequence reads: CSITPAGRYGYTF. The CDR3 coding sequence is TGCAGCATTACCCCGGCAGGGAGGTATGGCTACACCTTC. The V call is TRBV29-1, the J call TRBJ1-2; tentatively, D is TRBD1 (5 bases). V shed 8 bases and J shed 5 bases, with 18 bases lying between them. Germline-derived CDR1 and CDR2 are SQVTM and ANQGSEA. The CDR3 has 13 residues.

V is TRBV5-1 and J is TRBJ2-3; 7 positions match TRBD1. Germline V gene data show CDR1 as SGHRS and CDR2 as YFSETQ. J was trimmed by 0 bases and V by 4 bases; bases with no gene match: 5. The CDR3 runs 15 residues. This chain's CDR3 is CASSLGQASTDTQYF. Written as DNA, the CDR3 is TGCGCCAGCAGCCTCGGACAGGCAAGCACAGATACGCAGTATTTT.

V and J are TRBV9 and TRBJ2-1; unclear D gene. Trimming took off 1 base at V and 6 bases at J, with 8 bases between the two ends. The CDR3 is made up of 13 amino acids. In germline, CDR1 is SGDLS, CDR2 YYNGEE. CDR3 nucleotide sequence: TGTGCCAGCAGCGTAATGCGCAGCAATGAGCAGTTCTTC. It translates to CASSVMRSNEQFF.

In its sample, this clone was seen a few times. V gene TRBV5-6 combines with J gene TRBJ2-5; 7 bases line up with TRBD1. The CDR3 totals 14 residues. Germline V gene lookup returns CDR1 SGHDT and CDR2 YYEEEE. The J segment lost 9 bases and the V segment lost 0 bases, leaving 8 bases of the junction unmatched. In DNA form, the CDR3 reads TGTGCCAGCAGCTTGGGACAGGGCGGGCCGGCCCAGTACTTC. Translating gives CASSLGQGGPAQYF.

CDR3 in amino acids: CSAMGPLNTEAFF. CDR3 in DNA: TGCAGCGCTATGGGACCGTTGAACACTGAAGCTTTCTTT. The rearrangement uses TRBV29-1 and TRBJ1-1; D possibly corresponds to TRBD1 (5 bases). The V gene's germline CDR1 is SQVTM and CDR2 ANQGSEA. V lost 7 bases and J 0 bases, leaving 12 bases between the germline ends. This CDR3 has 13 residues.

In its sample, this clone was seen a few times. The chain couples TRBV30 to TRBJ1-6; TRBD1 matches 9 bases. Germline assignment: CDR1 GTSNPN and CDR2 SVGIG (reference sequence). The CDR3 has 13 amino acids. The junction had 4 bases not matched to a gene; V was cut back by 3 bases and J by 10 bases. CDR3 protein: CAWSTGGWSPLHF. For the CDR3, the DNA is TGTGCCTGGAGCACAGGGGGCTGGTCACCCCTCCACTTT.

The rearrangement links TRBV29-1 to TRBJ2-5, with D maybe TRBD1 (5 bases). The CDR3 sequence is 11 residues long. CDR1 is SQVTM, CDR2 ANQGSEA, per germline. V shed 7 bases and J shed 2 bases, with 8 bases lying between them. This CDR3 reads CSDGQQETQYF. The CDR3 bases are TGCAGCGACGGACAACAAGAGACCCAGTACTTC.

The V gene is TRBV9, the J gene TRBJ2-7; no clear D. Deletions cut 0 bases from V and 1 base from J, with 8 bases between. Germline CDR1 is SGDLS and CDR2 is YYNGEE. CDR3 length: 14 residues. The CDR3 DNA reads as TGTGCCAGCAGCGTAGATCCCTCTTCCTACGAGCAGTACTTC. Translated: CASSVDPSSYEQYF. The complete variable domain, with remaining parts taken from reference TRBV9 and TRBJ2-7, reads DSGVTQTPKHLITATGQRVTLRCSPRSGDLSVYWYQQSLDQGLQFLIQYYNGEERAKGNILERFSAQQFPDLHSELNLSSLELGDSALYFCASSVDPSSYEQYFGPGTRLTVT.

The chain joins TRBV5-4 to TRBJ2-7, with D perhaps TRBD2 (5 bases). This CDR3 comprises 11 residues. V was pared by 4 bases and J by 7 bases, with 9 bases between. CDR1 is SGHNT and CDR2 is YYREEE in the germline V gene (reference sequence). The CDR3 here is CASSLPGEQYF. The CDR3 nucleotides are TGTGCCAGCAGCCTACCGGGAGAGCAGTACTTC.

V and J are TRBV9 and TRBJ2-6, with D unresolved. V lost 3 bases and J 10 bases, leaving 11 bases between the germline ends. The CDR3 spans 13 residues. Germline V CDR1 and CDR2: SGDLS, YYNGEE. As DNA, the CDR3 is TGTGCCAGCAGCGAGAGGACGACTAACGTCCTGACTTTC. This sequence encodes CASSERTTNVLTF.

This chain connects TRBV29-1 to TRBJ1-2, with D possibly being TRBD1 (6 bases). The CDR3 is made up of 14 amino acids. Germline CDR1 is SQVTM and CDR2 is ANQGSEA. Between the trimmed V and J ends, which lost 6 bases and 1 base, there was a span of 15 bases. The CDR3 nucleotides are TGCAGCGTCCATAACGGGGGCATTAACTATGGCTACACCTTC. Residues: CSVHNGGINYGYTF.

This chain connects TRBV30 to TRBJ1-6, with D uncertain. This CDR3 spans 15 amino acids. Germline CDR1 is GTSNPN and CDR2 is SVGIG (reference sequence). Trimming removed 0 bases at V and 6 bases at J, with 12 bases between. The CDR3 DNA reads as TGTGCCTGGAGTGTACCAGGCAGCCTTAATTCACCCCTCCACTTT. Amino acids: CAWSVPGSLNSPLHF.

Remarks on this clone: Other DNA variants within this sample encode the same CDR3. The rearrangement links TRBV7-9 to TRBJ1-2; D is uncertain. CDR1 and CDR2 from the germline V gene are SEHNR and FQNEAQ (reference sequence). This CDR3 has 12 amino acids. V was shortened by 1 base and J by 4 bases, with 4 bases between the two germline ends. The CDR3 nucleotides are TGTGCCAGCAGCTTAGATTCCTATGGCTACACCTTC. Translating it yields CASSLDSYGYTF.

The chain combines TRBV14 with TRBJ1-4; TRBD1 aligns across 7 bases. Trimming took 1 base from V and 10 from J; bases not matched to a gene: 6. CDR3 size: 14 residues. The V gene's germline CDR1 is SGHDN and CDR2 FVKESK. CDR3 in amino acids: CASSQVRQGGKLFF. DNA of the CDR3: TGTGCCAGCAGCCAAGTGCGACAGGGTGGAAAACTGTTTTTT.

Only a few counts were recorded for this clone. The chain recombines TRBV29-1 with TRBJ1-6; a weak D match, TRBD1 (5 bases). CDR3 length equals 15 residues. V was shortened by 4 bases and J by 7 bases, with 17 bases between the two germline ends. Germline CDR1 reads SQVTM; CDR2 reads ANQGSEA. Written as DNA, the CDR3 is TGCAGCGTTGCCGAGACAGCCAGAGGGAATTCACCCCTCCACTTT. Encoded protein: CSVAETARGNSPLHF.

V and J are TRBV27 and TRBJ2-7, with D perhaps TRBD1 (5 bases). V was shortened by 3 bases and J by 6 bases, with 12 bases between the two germline ends. Germline loops: CDR1 MNHEY, CDR2 SMNVEV (reference sequence). This CDR3 contains 13 residues. CDR3 amino acids: CASSLSGIGEQYF. For the CDR3, the DNA is TGTGCCAGCAGTTTGTCAGGGATTGGCGAGCAGTACTTC.

This chain uses TRBV5-1 with TRBJ1-5, with 7 bases aligning to TRBD1. The CDR3 spans 15 residues. Germline V gene lookup returns CDR1 SGHRS and CDR2 YFSETQ. Trimming cost V 4 bases and J 3 bases; bases outside gene matches: 7. CDR3 region: CASSRTGDVNQPQHF. The CDR3 DNA reads TGCGCCAGCAGCCGTACAGGGGACGTCAATCAGCCCCAGCATTTT.

The gene calls are TRBV27 and TRBJ2-7; 9 bases fit TRBD1. J gave up 1 base and V 5 bases, and 9 bases lay outside the gene matches. This CDR3 comprises 16 residues. Germline CDR1 and CDR2: MNHEY and SMNVEV (reference sequence). DNA for the CDR3: TGTGCCAGCAGTCACTTTACAGGGGGCTTATCCTACGAGCAGTACTTC. Translation: CASSHFTGGLSYEQYF.